One and the same sample provided the 14 T cell receptor beta chains below, sequenced in a study of T cell responses to AZD1222 COVID-19 vaccine. Clones were sequenced by immunoSEQ multiplex PCR, and TCRdb holds only the in-frame ones, with some missing. The sample consists of approximately 120,000 clones, approximately 90% of them appearing once. The sequencing here drew on peripheral blood, taken on day 0 of AZD1222 vaccination. The receptors shown here come from an adult in good health.

V is TRBV4-1 and J is TRBJ1-1; no definite D call. This CDR3 has 13 amino acids. V gave up 1 base and J gave up 3 bases, with 6 bases separating them. Germline lookup yields CDR1 MGHRA and CDR2 YSYEKL. CDR3 DNA: TGCGCCAGCAGCCAAGTTCAGTACACTGAAGCTTTCTTT. This encodes CASSQVQYTEAFF.

The chain employs TRBV12-3 or TRBV12-4 and TRBJ2-5; D is ambiguous. CDR3 length equals 12 residues. The germline V and J ends were trimmed by 1 base and 5 bases, with 5 bases remaining between them. CDR3 sequence (DNA): TGTGCCAGCAGTTTAGGCGATGAGACCCAGTACTTC. Residues: CASSLGDETQYF.

This clone showed up just a few times. This sample includes further DNA sequences coding for the same CDR3. The chain joins TRBV28 to TRBJ1-5, with D perhaps matching TRBD1 (5 bases). The CDR3 length is 14 residues. V was trimmed by 3 bases and J by 4 bases, leaving 10 bases between them. Per germline, CDR1 MDHEN and CDR2 SYDVKM. CDR3 in amino acids: CASSFRGGNQPQHF. CDR3 coding DNA: TGTGCCAGCAGTTTCCGGGGGGGAAATCAGCCCCAGCATTTT.

The chain employs TRBV5-6 and TRBJ2-1; D is possibly TRBD2 (6 bases). Trimming pared 0 bases from V and 2 bases from J, leaving 9 bases between. The CDR3 is made up of 15 amino acids. The germline V gene has CDR1 SGHDT and CDR2 YYEEEE. The CDR3 protein is CASSLDSSAYNEQFF. In nucleotides, the CDR3 is TGTGCCAGCAGCTTGGACTCTAGCGCCTACAATGAGCAGTTCTTC.

CDR3 in amino acids: CASSEQIRDFRDIQYF. CDR3 DNA sequence: TGTGCCAGCAGTGAACAAATCCGGGACTTTAGGGACATTCAGTACTTC. The rearrangement joins TRBV2 to TRBJ2-4, with D possibly being TRBD2 (6 bases). This CDR3 comprises 16 residues. V was trimmed by 2 bases and J by 8 bases, leaving 19 bases between them. Germline CDR1 SNHLY, CDR2 FYNNEI.

The rearrangement links TRBV19 to TRBJ1-3, with D perhaps matching TRBD1 (6 bases). The V gene lost 8 bases and the J gene lost 5 bases, with 19 bases spanning the gap. This CDR3 is 15 amino acids long. Germline V gene lookup returns CDR1 LNHDA and CDR2 SQIVND (reference sequence). The CDR3 nucleotides are TGTGCCAGTCTGGGCGGGGGCAGTGTGAGAAACACCATATATTTT. It yields the protein CASLGGGSVRNTIYF.

The CDR3 DNA reads as TGTGCCATCAGTGAATCCCCCGGGAACACTGAAGCTTTCTTT. Translated, it gives CAISESPGNTEAFF. This chain connects TRBV10-3 to TRBJ1-1; D is unclear. Germline V gives CDR1 ENHRY, CDR2 SYGVKD. V lost 3 bases to trimming and J lost 1 base, with 9 bases between them. CDR3 length equals 14 residues.

The chain joins TRBV28 to TRBJ2-7; D not certain. Germline CDR1 MDHEN, CDR2 SYDVKM. Trimming took off 1 base at V and 3 bases at J, with 7 bases between the two ends. The CDR3 runs 13 residues. CDR3 in amino acids: CASSLLGSYEQYV. DNA of the CDR3: TGTGCCAGCAGTTTATTGGGCAGCTACGAGCAGTACGTC.

This clone came up once. The chain couples TRBV7-9 to TRBJ2-1; 7 nucleotides match TRBD2. The germline V gene has CDR1 SEHNR and CDR2 FQNEAQ (reference sequence). After removal of 0 bases from V and 0 bases from J, the junction contained 5 bases not matched to a gene. The CDR3 spans 17 residues. The CDR3 reads CASSLALGGSSYNEQFF. CDR3 nucleotide sequence: TGTGCCAGCAGCTTAGCGCTGGGCGGGAGCTCCTACAATGAGCAGTTCTTC.

This chain links TRBV5-4 with TRBJ1-6; perhaps TRBD1 as D (6 bases). The CDR3 covers 15 residues. The V end was cut by 0 bases, the J end by 18 bases, with 22 bases between. Germline CDR1 and CDR2: SGHNT and YYREEE (reference sequence). CDR3 sequence (DNA): TGTGCCAGCAGCTTGGACCGGGACAACCCACTGGCGGGCCACTTT. Its translation: CASSLDRDNPLAGHF.

The chain recombines TRBV2 with TRBJ1-2; D is unclear. CDR3 length: 13 amino acids. Trimming cost V 1 base and J 5 bases, with 8 bases left between them. CDR1 and CDR2 from the germline V gene are SNHLY and FYNNEI. The CDR3 nucleotides are TGTGCCAGCAGTGAAGAGACGGATTATGGCTACACCTTC. It yields the protein CASSEETDYGYTF.

This rearrangement joins TRBV19 to TRBJ2-7, with D maybe TRBD1 (6 bases). The V and J ends lost 7 bases and 6 bases respectively, with 16 bases between them. CDR1 is LNHDA and CDR2 is SQIVND in the germline V gene (reference sequence). The CDR3 extends over 13 amino acids. CDR3 amino acids: CASIKTGSGEQYF. The CDR3 DNA is TGTGCCAGTATTAAGACAGGTTCCGGCGAGCAGTACTTC.

This rearrangement joins TRBV28 to TRBJ2-5; TRBD2 matches 12 bases. CDR3 length equals 16 residues. In germline, CDR1 is MDHEN, CDR2 SYDVKM. The V segment lost 6 bases and the J segment 8 bases; nucleotides outside the gene matches: 13. CDR3: CASSHGLAGIKKTQYF. In DNA form, the CDR3 reads TGTGCCAGCAGCCATGGACTAGCGGGGATAAAGAAAACCCAGTACTTC. Full variable domain (rest looked up from reference TRBV28 and TRBJ2-5): DVKVTQSSRYLVKRTGEKVFLECVQDMDHENMFWYRQDPGLGLRLIYFSYDVKMKEKGDIPEGYSVSREKKERFSLILESASTNQTSMYLCASSHGLAGIKKTQYFGPGTRLLVL.

The table lists this clone with a count of one. This rearrangement joins TRBV6-5 to TRBJ1-5; 8 positions agree with TRBD1. V was clipped by 7 bases and J by 6 bases; unmatched bases: 8. Per germline, CDR1 MNHEY and CDR2 SVGAGI. The CDR3 totals 14 residues. CDR3 sequence (DNA): TGTGCCAGCATCTCGGACAGGGCCGGTCAGCCCCAGCATTTT. This codes for CASISDRAGQPQHF.